The 7 T cell receptor beta chains below all came from one sample that was sequenced in a study of OX40 agonist ivuxolimab in advanced cancers. Assay: immunoSEQ multiplex PCR; the TCRdb copy retains only in-frame clones and omits some. The repertoire holds 55,000 to 75,000 clones, with just over 85% as singletons. This material consisted of CD4+ or CD8+ T cells sorted from blood, taken in a trial of the OX40 agonist ivuxolimab. Receptors originate from an adult with an advanced solid tumor such as melanoma, head and neck, liver or kidney cancer.

The chain links TRBV2 to TRBJ1-3, with D perhaps TRBD1 (5 bases). Trimming cost V 2 bases and J 2 bases, with 13 bases left between them. CDR3 size: 16 residues. Germline CDR1 is SNHLY and CDR2 is FYNNEI. The CDR3 DNA reads as TGTGCCAGCAGTGAAATAAGGGGAAGGGCTGGAAACACCATATATTTT. Translated: CASSEIRGRAGNTIYF. Using reference TRBV2 and TRBJ1-3 for the parts outside the CDR3, the full variable domain is EPEVTQTPSHQVTQMGQEVILRCVPISNHLYFYWYRQILGQKVEFLVSFYNNEISEKSEIFDDQFSVERPDGSNFTLKIRSTKLEDSAMYFCASSEIRGRAGNTIYFGEGSWLTVV.

The CDR3 sequence: CASSLSYTGIDTGELFF. The DNA for the CDR3 is TGTGCCAGCAGCCTATCCTACACGGGGATCGACACCGGGGAGCTGTTTTTT. V is TRBV14 and J is TRBJ2-2, with a possible D match to TRBD2 (5 bases). From germline, CDR1 is SGHDN and CDR2 FVKESK. V lost 4 bases, J lost 3 bases, and 18 bases lay in between. This CDR3 has 17 amino acids.

The chain recombines TRBV5-4 with TRBJ2-2; no definite D call. The V gene lost 4 bases and the J gene lost 3 bases, with 7 bases spanning the gap. Germline CDR1 is SGHNT and CDR2 is YYREEE (reference sequence). The CDR3 is made up of 13 amino acids. The CDR3: CASSPTDTGELFF. CDR3 DNA sequence: TGTGCCAGCAGCCCGACGGACACCGGGGAGCTGTTTTTT. The entire variable domain, with the rest obtained from reference TRBV5-4 and TRBJ2-2, is as follows: ETGVTQSPTHLIKTRGQQVTLRCSSQSGHNTVSWYQQALGQGPQFIFQYYREEENGRGNFPPRFSGLQFPNYSSELNVNALELDDSALYLCASSPTDTGELFFGEGSRLTVL.

This chain links TRBV2 with TRBJ2-3; 8 nucleotides agree with TRBD1. Germline values: CDR1 SNHLY, CDR2 FYNNEI. The trim removed 7 bases at V and 2 bases at J, leaving 5 bases unmatched. The CDR3 has 14 residues. The CDR3 coding sequence is TGTGCCAGCACCGGACAGGGTCACACAGATACGCAGTATTTT. It is translated as CASTGQGHTDTQYF.

The table lists this clone with a count of one. This sequence joins TRBV7-3 and TRBJ2-5; 8 bases align to TRBD1. The CDR3 spans 14 residues. V lost 5 bases to trimming and J lost 5 bases; unmatched junction nucleotides: 7. CDR1 is SGHTA, CDR2 FQGTGA, per germline. The CDR3 here is CASSPGTGHETQYF. The CDR3 coding sequence is TGTGCCAGCAGCCCCGGGACAGGACACGAGACCCAGTACTTC.

About this clone itself: The junction differs from germline at one of its ends, possibly a read error. This sequence joins TRBV18 and TRBJ1-2, with 7 nucleotides matching TRBD1. Germline assignment: CDR1 KGHSH and CDR2 LQKENI. The CDR3 runs to 16 residues. The CDR3 here is CASSPQDPTGYYGYTF. Here the CDR3 DNA reads TGTGCCAGCTCGCCACAAGACCCGACAGGGTATTATGGCTACACCTTC.

The rearrangement links TRBV6-1 to TRBJ2-4; D gene ambiguous. The CDR3 totals 13 residues. V was pared by 4 bases and J by 6 bases, with 10 bases between. Germline loops: CDR1 MNHNS, CDR2 SASEGT. As DNA, the CDR3 is TGTGCCAGCAGTGTAGGTTTCACAAACATTCAGTACTTC. It is translated as CASSVGFTNIQYF.